The 2 T cell receptor beta chains given below trace back to one sample, sequenced in a study of blood T cell repertoires in COVID-19 (dated by TCRdb to between 2020 and 2021). The library was generated by the immunoSEQ multiplex PCR assay. This is the immuneACCESS table as TCRdb keeps it, with only in-frame sequences that have V and J called. A part of the clones is gone; compared with another copy, unresolved V genes explain less than half, and the rest is unexplained. This sample comprises around 60,000 clones, roughly 70% of them detected only once. The ten top clones hold roughly 18% of the sample. The sample taken for sequencing was peripheral blood. These receptors originate from a woman aged 50 to 60 with active or convalescent COVID-19.

The chain has TRBV3-1 (or the pseudogene TRBV3-2) and TRBJ1-4, with 9 positions matching TRBD1. The trim removed 0 bases at V and 5 bases at J, leaving 7 bases unmatched. The germline CDR1 and CDR2 sequences are LGHDT and YNNKEL (reference sequence). The CDR3 covers 17 residues. CDR3 in amino acids: CASSQESIGQGNEKLFF. The CDR3 nucleotides are TGTGCCAGCAGCCAAGAAAGTATTGGACAGGGGAATGAAAAACTGTTTTTT.

The chain joins TRBV10-1 to TRBJ2-5; 8 nucleotides agree with TRBD1. V lost 6 bases and J lost 2; bases outside the gene matches: 11. Germline values: CDR1 WNHNN, CDR2 SYGVQD (reference sequence). This CDR3 has 16 residues. The DNA for the CDR3 is TGCGCCAGCAGAAGGTGCCATACAGGGGGTCAAGAGACCCAGTACTTC. This encodes CASRRCHTGGQETQYF.